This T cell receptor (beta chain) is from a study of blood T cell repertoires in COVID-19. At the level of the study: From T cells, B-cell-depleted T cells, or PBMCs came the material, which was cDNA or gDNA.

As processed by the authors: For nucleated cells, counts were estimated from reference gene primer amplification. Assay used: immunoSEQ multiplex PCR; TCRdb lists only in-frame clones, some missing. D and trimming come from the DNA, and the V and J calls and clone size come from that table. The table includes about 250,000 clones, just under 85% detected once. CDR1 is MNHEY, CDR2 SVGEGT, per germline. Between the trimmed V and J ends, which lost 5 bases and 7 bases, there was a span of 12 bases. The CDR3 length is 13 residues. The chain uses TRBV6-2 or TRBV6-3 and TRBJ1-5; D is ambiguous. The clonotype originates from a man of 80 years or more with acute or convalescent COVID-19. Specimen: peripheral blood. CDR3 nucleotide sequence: TGTGCCAGCAGTCTCGGAGGAAGGCAGCCCCAGCATTTT. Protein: CASSLGGRQPQHF.